This TCR beta chain emerged from a study of cytomegalovirus exposure and HLA in healthy donors. Overall study findings and caveats: Earlier analysis found most TCR beta V segments productive about 87% or about 30% of the time. TCR beta sequences reportedly predicted most subjects' HLA-A and HLA-B alleles accurately.

As concerns this clone: Its antigen remains unidentified.

60 Vbeta and 13 Jbeta primers were used in PCR. The authors' processing: In a later analysis, the count reached approximately 80 million unique TCR beta chains, with roughly 12 million shared. TCRdb's copy holds only in-frame clones and misses some; the assay was immunoSEQ multiplex PCR. V and J calls and clone size are copied from that table; D and trimming were computed from the DNA. The table lists about 51,000 clones. The germline CDR1 and CDR2 sequences are KGHSH and LQKENI. The CDR3 length is 12 residues. Trimming shortened V by 3 bases and J by 7 bases, and 9 bases separated the two germline ends.

The receptor was derived from a female donor in good health and CMV-seronegative. The gene calls are TRBV18 and TRBJ1-2; D is ambiguous. Sequencing was done on a sample of PBMCs. The CDR3 region is CASSPGRSGYTF. CDR3 sequence (DNA): TGTGCCAGCTCACCTGGGAGGAGTGGCTACACCTTC.